This T cell receptor (beta chain) was profiled in a study of blood T cell repertoires in COVID-19. Background on the study: Italy, Spain and the United States were the sources of the convalescent and acute COVID-19 samples. From T cells, B-cell-depleted T cells, or PBMCs came the material, which was cDNA or gDNA.

Authors' methods: Estimation of nucleated cell counts relied on the amplification of reference gene primers. The assay was immunoSEQ multiplex PCR, and TCRdb's table has in-frame clones only and misses some. D and trimming come from the DNA, and the V and J calls and clone size come from that table. The profile shows around 140,000 clones, 75% to 90% of them singletons. The CDR3 has 16 amino acids. The V end was cut by 0 bases, the J end by 7 bases, with 15 bases between. Looked up from germline, CDR1 is MGHRA and CDR2 is YSYEKL. This receptor was obtained from a man between 45 and 60 years old with active COVID-19. Sequenced material: peripheral blood. This chain links TRBV4-1 with TRBJ1-4; a weak D match, TRBD1 (5 bases). This chain's CDR3 is CASSQDLRQRGEKLFF. The CDR3 bases are TGCGCCAGCAGCCAAGATCTAAGACAGAGAGGTGAAAAACTGTTTTTT.